This TCR beta chain is from a study of human T cells and chemical hapten exposure. Study-level points and caveats: No change in TCRs above 1 in 1000 frequency was produced by DPC sensitization. Given that the donors had alopecia, their immune response may differ from that seen in healthy people. Patch test scores rose with PT1 expanded TCR counts, a positive correlation.

Note on this clonotype: Its antigen is not known.

J was trimmed by 2 bases and V by 5 bases; bases with no gene match: 3. This CDR3 is 15 amino acids long. Germline V gene sequence: CDR1 DFQATT, CDR2 SNEGSKA (reference sequence). Time point specified: pre-sensitization, week 0. Treatment reported: therapeutic diphenylcyclopropenone sensitization with weekly scalp DPC. The library put unique molecular identifiers onto individual cDNA molecules. TCRdb reprocessed the RACE reads via MiXCR and lists one record per CDR3 protein. The data contain around 300,000 distinct CDR3 sequences, approximately 7.5% of them singletons. The rearrangement links TRBV20-1 to TRBJ2-1; 13 bases line up with TRBD2. This TCR was recovered from a man aged 18 to 30 with alopecia areata. Some clones in this sample may be carry-over from other donors' samples. The specimen comprised whole blood, sampled in connection with sensitization to the hapten diphenylcyclopropenone (DPC). The CDR3 DNA follows: TGCAGTGCTCAACTAGCGGGGGGGCCCTACAATGAGCAGTTCTTC. Amino acids: CSAQLAGGPYNEQFF.